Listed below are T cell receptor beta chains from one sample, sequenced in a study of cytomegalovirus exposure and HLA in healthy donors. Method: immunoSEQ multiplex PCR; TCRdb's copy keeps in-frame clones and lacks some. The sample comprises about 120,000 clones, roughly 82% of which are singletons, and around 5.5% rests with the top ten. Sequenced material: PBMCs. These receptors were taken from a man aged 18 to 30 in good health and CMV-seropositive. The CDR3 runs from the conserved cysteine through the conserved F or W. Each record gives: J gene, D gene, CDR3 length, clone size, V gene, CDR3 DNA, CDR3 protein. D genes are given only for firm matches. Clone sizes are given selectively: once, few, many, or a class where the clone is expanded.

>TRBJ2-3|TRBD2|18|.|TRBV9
TGTGCCAGCAGCATCCACCCCATTCCTAGCGGGTTCGCAGATACGCAGTATTTT
CASSIHPIPSGFADTQYF
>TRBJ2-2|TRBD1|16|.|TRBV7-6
TGTGCCAGCAGCTTAATGTGGGACAGAAACACCGGGGAGCTGTTTTTT
CASSLMWDRNTGELFF
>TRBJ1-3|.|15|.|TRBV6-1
TGTGCCAGCAGTGAAGTTCAGGGCTCTGGAAACACCATATATTTT
CASSEVQGSGNTIYF
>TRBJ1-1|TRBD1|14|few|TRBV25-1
TGTGCCAGCAGGCGACAGGGTGGAAAAACTGAAGCTTTCTTT
CASRRQGGKTEAFF
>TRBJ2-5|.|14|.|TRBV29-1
TGCAGCGTTGAATTTGACAGGGAGGAGGAGACCCAGTACTTC
CSVEFDREEETQYF
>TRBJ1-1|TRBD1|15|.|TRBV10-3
TGTGCCATCAGCACAGACGGGACAGGGAACACTGAAGCTTTCTTT
CAISTDGTGNTEAFF
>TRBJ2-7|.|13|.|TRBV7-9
TGTGCCAGCAGCTTCGAGGGATCCTACGAGCAGTACTTC
CASSFEGSYEQYF
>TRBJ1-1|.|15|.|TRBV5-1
TGCGCCAGCAGCCATGCACAGGGCCTAAACACTGAAGCTTTCTTT
CASSHAQGLNTEAFF
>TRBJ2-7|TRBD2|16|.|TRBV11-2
TGTGCCAGCAGCTGGATGAGAGAGACTAGCCCCTACGAGCAGTACTTC
CASSWMRETSPYEQYF
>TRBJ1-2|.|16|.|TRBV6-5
TGTGCCAGCAGTTACTCTGGGGGGGGCACCGTCTATGGCTACACCTTC
CASSYSGGGTVYGYTF
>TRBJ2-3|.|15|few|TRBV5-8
TGTGCCAGCAGCTTGGTAGGCCGACACACAGATACGCAGTATTTT
CASSLVGRHTDTQYF
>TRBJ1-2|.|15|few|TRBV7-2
TGTGCCAGCAGCTCCGAGAGCGGGACGGACTATGGCTACACCTTC
CASSSESGTDYGYTF
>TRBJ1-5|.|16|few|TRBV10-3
TGTGCCATCAGTGATTCTGCCAGGGCGGGCAATCAGCCCCAGCATTTT
CAISDSARAGNQPQHF
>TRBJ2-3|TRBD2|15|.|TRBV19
TGTGCCAGTAAAGGGCCAGCGGGAGGCACAGATACGCAGTATTTT
CASKGPAGGTDTQYF
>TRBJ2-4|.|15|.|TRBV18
TGTGCCAGCTCACCACGGTCCACGGTCGGTGACATTCAGTACTTC
CASSPRSTVGDIQYF
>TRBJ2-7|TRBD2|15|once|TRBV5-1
TGCGCCAGCAGCTTGGATCCGGGGGGTTCCTACGAGCAGTACTTC
CASSLDPGGSYEQYF
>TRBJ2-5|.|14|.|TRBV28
TGTGCCAGCAGTCTCCAGGGGTTTCAAGAGGCCCAGTACTTC
CASSLQGFQEAQYF
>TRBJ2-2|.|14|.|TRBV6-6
TGTGCCAGCAGTTACTCCCGGGGCACCGGGGAGCTGTTTTTT
CASSYSRGTGELFF
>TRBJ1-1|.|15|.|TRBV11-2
TGTGCCAGCAGCTTAGATTTTGCAGGGGACACTGAAGCTTTCTTT
CASSLDFAGDTEAFF
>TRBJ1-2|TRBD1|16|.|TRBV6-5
TGTGCCAGCAGTTACTCTCCCGGGACAGCTAACTATGGCTACACCTTC
CASSYSPGTANYGYTF
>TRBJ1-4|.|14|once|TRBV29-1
TGCAGCGTTGAAACCCCGGACTTTAATGAAAAACTGTTTTTT
CSVETPDFNEKLFF
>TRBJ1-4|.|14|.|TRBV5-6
TGTGCCAGCAGCCCCACGGGTGTAGGTGAAAAACTGTTTTTT
CASSPTGVGEKLFF
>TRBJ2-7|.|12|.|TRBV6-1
TGTGCCAGCGAATCGAGTCTCGCCGAGCAGTACTTC
CASESSLAEQYF
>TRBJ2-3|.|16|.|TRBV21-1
TGTGCCAGCAGCTGGGCTAGCGGGAGGCACACAGATACGCAGTATTTT
CASSWASGRHTDTQYF
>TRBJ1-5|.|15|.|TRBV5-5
TGTGCCAGCAGCCCGGTAGCCATTAGCAATCAGCCCCAGCATTTT
CASSPVAISNQPQHF
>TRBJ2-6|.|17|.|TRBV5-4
TGTGCCAGCAGCTTGGCCGAGACCAGCTCTGGGGCCAACGGCCTGACTTTC
CASSLAETSSGANGLTF
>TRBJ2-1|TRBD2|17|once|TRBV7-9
TGTGCCAGCAGCTCTTTTGGAATAGCGGGAGTTATAAATGAGCAGTTCTTC
CASSSFGIAGVINEQFF
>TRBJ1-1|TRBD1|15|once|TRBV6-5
TGTGCCAGCAGTTGGGGACAGGCCATGAACACTGAAGCTTTCTTT
CASSWGQAMNTEAFF
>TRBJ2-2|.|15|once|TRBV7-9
TGTTCCAGCAGCCCCCCCTCGAGTAGCACCGGGGAGCTGTTTTTT
CSSSPPSSSTGELFF
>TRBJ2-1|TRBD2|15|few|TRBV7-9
TGTGCCAGCAGCCCGGGAACGGGGGGGCTAAATGAGCAGTTCTTC
CASSPGTGGLNEQFF
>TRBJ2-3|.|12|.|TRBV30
TGTGCCTTTATGGGGGGAACAGATACGCAGTATTTT
CAFMGGTDTQYF
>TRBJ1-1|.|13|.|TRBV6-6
TGTGCCAGCAGTTTCGGACAGAACACTGAAGCTTTCTTT
CASSFGQNTEAFF
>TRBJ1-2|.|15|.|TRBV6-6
TGTGCCAGCAGTTCCCCTGAGGAGGGGTACTATGGCTACACCTTC
CASSSPEEGYYGYTF
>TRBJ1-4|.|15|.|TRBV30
TGTGCCTGGACCGGGGGGGTTGGGACTAATGAAAAACTGTTTTTT
CAWTGGVGTNEKLFF
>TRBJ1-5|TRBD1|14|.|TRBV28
TGTGCCAGCAGTTGGACAGGGCTCAATCAGCCCCAGCATTTT
CASSWTGLNQPQHF
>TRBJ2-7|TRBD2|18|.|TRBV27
TGTGCCAGCAACACCGGGACTAGCGGGAGGGCCAACTCCTACGAGCAGTACTTC
CASNTGTSGRANSYEQYF
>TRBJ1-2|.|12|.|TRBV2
TGTGCCCCCCAGGGTCATGTCTATGGCTACACCTTC
CAPQGHVYGYTF
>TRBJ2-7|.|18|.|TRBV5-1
TGCGCCAGCAGCTTACCACGAAATCCGGGACTCCGAATCTACGAGCAGTACTTC
CASSLPRNPGLRIYEQYF
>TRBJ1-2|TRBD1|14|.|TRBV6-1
TGTGCCAGCCCACCCCAGGACAGGGTTCATGGCTACACCTTC
CASPPQDRVHGYTF
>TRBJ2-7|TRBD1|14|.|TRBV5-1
TGCGCCAGCAGCTTAGGGACAGCAAATTACGAGCAGTACTTC
CASSLGTANYEQYF
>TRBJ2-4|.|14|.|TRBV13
TGTGCCAGCAGCACCGGCAGGGTTATAAACATTCAGTACTTC
CASSTGRVINIQYF
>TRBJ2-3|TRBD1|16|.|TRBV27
TGTGCCAGCCGTGAGCCGGGACAGGGGGCCACAGATACGCAGTATTTT
CASREPGQGATDTQYF